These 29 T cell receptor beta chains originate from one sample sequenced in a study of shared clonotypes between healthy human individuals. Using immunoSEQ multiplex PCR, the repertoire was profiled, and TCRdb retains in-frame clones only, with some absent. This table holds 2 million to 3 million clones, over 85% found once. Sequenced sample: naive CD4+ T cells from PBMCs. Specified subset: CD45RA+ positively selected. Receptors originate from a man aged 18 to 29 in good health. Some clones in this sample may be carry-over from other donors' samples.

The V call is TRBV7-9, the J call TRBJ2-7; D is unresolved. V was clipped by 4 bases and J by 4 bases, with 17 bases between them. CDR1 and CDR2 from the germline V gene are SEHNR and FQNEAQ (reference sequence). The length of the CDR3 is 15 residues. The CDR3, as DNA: TGTGCCAGCAGCTCGCCGTTGTATGGGGTTTACGAGCAGTACTTC. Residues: CASSSPLYGVYEQYF.

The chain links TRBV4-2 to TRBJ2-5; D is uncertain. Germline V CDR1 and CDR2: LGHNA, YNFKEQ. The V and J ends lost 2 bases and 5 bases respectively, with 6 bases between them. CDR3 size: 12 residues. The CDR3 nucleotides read TGTGCCAGCAGCCAATACGGGGAGACCCAGTACTTC. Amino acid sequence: CASSQYGETQYF.

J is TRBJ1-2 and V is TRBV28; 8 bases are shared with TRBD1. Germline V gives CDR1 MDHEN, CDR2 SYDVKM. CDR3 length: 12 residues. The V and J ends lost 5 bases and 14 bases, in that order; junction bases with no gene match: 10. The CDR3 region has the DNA TGTGCCAGCAGTCTCGCGACAGGGGCGGAGACCTTC. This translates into CASSLATGAETF.

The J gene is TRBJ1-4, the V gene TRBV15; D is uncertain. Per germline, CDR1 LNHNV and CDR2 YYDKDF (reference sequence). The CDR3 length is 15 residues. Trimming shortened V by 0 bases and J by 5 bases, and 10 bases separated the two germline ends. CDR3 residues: CATSREWVINEKLFF. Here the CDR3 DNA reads TGTGCCACCAGCAGAGAATGGGTTATAAATGAAAAACTGTTTTTT. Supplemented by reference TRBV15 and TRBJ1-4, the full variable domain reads DAMVIQNPRYQVTQFGKPVTLSCSQTLNHNVMYWYQQKSSQAPKLLFHYYDKDFNNEADTPDNFQSRRPNTSFCFLDIRSPGLGDTAMYLCATSREWVINEKLFFGSGTQLSVL.

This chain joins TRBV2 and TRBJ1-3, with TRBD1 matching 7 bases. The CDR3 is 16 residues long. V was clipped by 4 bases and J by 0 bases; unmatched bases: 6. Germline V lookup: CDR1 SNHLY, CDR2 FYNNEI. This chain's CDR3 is CASSGGTASSGNTIYF. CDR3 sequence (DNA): TGTGCCAGCAGTGGCGGGACAGCAAGCTCTGGAAACACCATATATTTT.

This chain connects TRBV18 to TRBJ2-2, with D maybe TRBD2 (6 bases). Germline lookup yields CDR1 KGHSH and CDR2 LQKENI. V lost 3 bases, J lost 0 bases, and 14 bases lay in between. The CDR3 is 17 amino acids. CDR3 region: CASSPGRESSNTGELFF. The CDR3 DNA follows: TGTGCCAGCTCACCGGGACGGGAGTCGTCGAACACCGGGGAGCTGTTTTTT.

CDR3 coding DNA: TGTGCCAGCACCAAGCGGGCTTCCTACGAGCAGTACTTC. Encoded protein: CASTKRASYEQYF. V usage is TRBV7-2 and J usage is TRBJ2-7; D is possibly TRBD2 (6 bases). The CDR3 is 13 amino acids. V lost 7 bases and J 1 base, leaving 11 bases between the germline ends. Per germline, CDR1 SGHTA and CDR2 FQGNSA.

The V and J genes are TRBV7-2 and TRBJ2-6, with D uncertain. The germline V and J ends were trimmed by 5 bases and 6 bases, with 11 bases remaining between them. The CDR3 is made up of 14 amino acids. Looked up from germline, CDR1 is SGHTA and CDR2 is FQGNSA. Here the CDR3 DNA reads TGTGCCAGCAGCCTAGGGTATGTGGCCAACGTCCTGACTTTC. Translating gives CASSLGYVANVLTF.

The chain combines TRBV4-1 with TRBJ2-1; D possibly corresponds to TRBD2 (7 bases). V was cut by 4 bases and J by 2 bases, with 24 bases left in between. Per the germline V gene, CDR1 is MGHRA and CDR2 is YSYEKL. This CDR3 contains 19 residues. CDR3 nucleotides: TGCGCCAGCAGCCCTTACAGGGAGGGCCGGGCTACTGCCTACAATGAGCAGTTCTTC. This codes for CASSPYREGRATAYNEQFF.

The CDR3 loop is CASSYSQGSKAFF. In DNA form, the CDR3 reads TGTGCCAGCAGTTACTCGCAGGGGTCTAAAGCTTTCTTT. The chain joins TRBV6-5 to TRBJ1-1; D perhaps matches TRBD1 (6 bases). The CDR3 consists of 13 residues. CDR1 is MNHEY, CDR2 SVGAGI, per germline. Trimming shortened V by 0 bases and J by 9 bases, and 11 bases separated the two germline ends.

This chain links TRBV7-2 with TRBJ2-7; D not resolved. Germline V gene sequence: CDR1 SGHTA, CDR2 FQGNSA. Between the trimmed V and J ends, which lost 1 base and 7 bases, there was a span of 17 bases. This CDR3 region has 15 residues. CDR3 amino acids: CASSLGVQTFREQYF. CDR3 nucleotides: TGTGCCAGCAGCTTAGGGGTTCAAACGTTTCGGGAGCAGTACTTC.

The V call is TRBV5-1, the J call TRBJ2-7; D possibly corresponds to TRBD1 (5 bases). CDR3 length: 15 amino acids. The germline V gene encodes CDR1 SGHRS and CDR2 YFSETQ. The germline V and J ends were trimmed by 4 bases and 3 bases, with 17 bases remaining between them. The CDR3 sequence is CASSVEGPGIYEQYF. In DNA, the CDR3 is TGCGCCAGCAGCGTGGAAGGACCAGGGATCTACGAGCAGTACTTC.

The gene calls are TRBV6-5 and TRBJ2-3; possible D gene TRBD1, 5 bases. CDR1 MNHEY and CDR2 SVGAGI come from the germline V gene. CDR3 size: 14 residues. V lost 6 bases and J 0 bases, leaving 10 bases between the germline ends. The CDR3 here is CASRSGISTDTQYF. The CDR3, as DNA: TGTGCCAGCAGGTCAGGGATTAGCACAGATACGCAGTATTTT.

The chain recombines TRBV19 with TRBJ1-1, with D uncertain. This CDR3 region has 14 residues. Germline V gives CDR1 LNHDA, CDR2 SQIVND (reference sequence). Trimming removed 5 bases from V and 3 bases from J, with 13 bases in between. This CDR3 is CASSYFSGDTEAFF. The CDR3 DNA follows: TGTGCCAGTAGTTACTTTTCCGGGGACACTGAAGCTTTCTTT.

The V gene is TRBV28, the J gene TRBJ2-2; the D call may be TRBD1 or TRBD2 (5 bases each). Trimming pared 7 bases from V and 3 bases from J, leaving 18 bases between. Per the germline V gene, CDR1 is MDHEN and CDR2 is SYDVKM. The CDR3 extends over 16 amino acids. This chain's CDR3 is CASTASGAGYTGELFF. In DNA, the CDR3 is TGTGCCAGCACTGCTTCCGGGGCGGGTTACACCGGGGAGCTGTTTTTT.

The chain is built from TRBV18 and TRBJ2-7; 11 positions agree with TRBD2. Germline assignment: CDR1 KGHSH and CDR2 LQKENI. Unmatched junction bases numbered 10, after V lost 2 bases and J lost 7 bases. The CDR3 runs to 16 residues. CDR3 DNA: TGTGCCAGCTCACCAGGGCCGGGACTAGCGGAGTCTGAGCAGTACTTC. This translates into CASSPGPGLAESEQYF.

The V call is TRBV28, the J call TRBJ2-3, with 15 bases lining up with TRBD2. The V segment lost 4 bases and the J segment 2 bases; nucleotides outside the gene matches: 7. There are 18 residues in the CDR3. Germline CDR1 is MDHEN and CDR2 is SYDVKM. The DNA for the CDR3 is TGTGCCAGCAGTTCCTCCGGGACTAGCGGGAGGCCCACAGATACGCAGTATTTT. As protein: CASSSSGTSGRPTDTQYF.

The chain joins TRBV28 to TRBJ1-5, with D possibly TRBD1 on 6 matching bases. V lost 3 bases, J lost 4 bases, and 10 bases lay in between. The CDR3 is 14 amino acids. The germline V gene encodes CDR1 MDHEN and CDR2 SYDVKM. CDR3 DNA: TGTGCCAGCAGTTTGCAGGGGAAGAATCAGCCCCAGCATTTT. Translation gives CASSLQGKNQPQHF. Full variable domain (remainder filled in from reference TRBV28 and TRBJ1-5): DVKVTQSSRYLVKRTGEKVFLECVQDMDHENMFWYRQDPGLGLRLIYFSYDVKMKEKGDIPEGYSVSREKKERFSLILESASTNQTSMYLCASSLQGKNQPQHFGDGTRLSIL.

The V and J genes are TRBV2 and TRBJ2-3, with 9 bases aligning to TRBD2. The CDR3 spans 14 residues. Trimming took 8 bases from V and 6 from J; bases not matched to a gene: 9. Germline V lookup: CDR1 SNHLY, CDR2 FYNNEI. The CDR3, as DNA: TGTGCCAGCGCGGCTAGCGGGACGCTTGATACGCAGTATTTT. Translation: CASAASGTLDTQYF.

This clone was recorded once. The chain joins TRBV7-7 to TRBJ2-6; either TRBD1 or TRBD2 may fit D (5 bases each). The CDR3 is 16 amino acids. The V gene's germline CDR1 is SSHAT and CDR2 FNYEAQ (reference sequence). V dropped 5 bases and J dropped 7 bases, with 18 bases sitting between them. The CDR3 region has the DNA TGTGCCAGCAGCGCATCCTCGGGGCGAGGTGCCAACGTCCTGACTTTC. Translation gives CASSASSGRGANVLTF.

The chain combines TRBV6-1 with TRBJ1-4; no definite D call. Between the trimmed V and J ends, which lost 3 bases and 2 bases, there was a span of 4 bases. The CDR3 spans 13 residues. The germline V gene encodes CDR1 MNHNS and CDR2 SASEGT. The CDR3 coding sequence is TGTGCCAGCAGTGACGGGACTAATGAAAAACTGTTTTTT. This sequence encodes CASSDGTNEKLFF.

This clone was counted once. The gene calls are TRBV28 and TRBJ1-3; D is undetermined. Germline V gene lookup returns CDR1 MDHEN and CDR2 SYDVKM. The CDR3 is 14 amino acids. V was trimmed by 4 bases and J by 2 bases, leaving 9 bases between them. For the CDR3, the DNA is TGTGCCAGCAGTTCCGACACACCTGGAAACACCATATATTTT. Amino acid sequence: CASSSDTPGNTIYF. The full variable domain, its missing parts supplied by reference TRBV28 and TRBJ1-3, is DVKVTQSSRYLVKRTGEKVFLECVQDMDHENMFWYRQDPGLGLRLIYFSYDVKMKEKGDIPEGYSVSREKKERFSLILESASTNQTSMYLCASSSDTPGNTIYFGEGSWLTVV.

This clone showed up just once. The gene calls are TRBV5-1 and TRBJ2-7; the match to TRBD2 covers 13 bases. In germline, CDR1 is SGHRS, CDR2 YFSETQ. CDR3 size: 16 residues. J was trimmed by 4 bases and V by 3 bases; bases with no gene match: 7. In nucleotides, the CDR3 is TGCGCCAGCAGCTCCTATGGACTAGCGGGAGCGTACGAGCAGTACTTC. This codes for CASSSYGLAGAYEQYF.

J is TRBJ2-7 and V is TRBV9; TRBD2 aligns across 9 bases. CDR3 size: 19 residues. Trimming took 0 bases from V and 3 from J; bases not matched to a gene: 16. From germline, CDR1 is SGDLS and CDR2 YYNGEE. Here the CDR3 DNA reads TGTGCCAGCAGCGTAGTCTTCGGGAGGGGACTAGCTGACTACTACGAGCAGTACTTC. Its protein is CASSVVFGRGLADYYEQYF.

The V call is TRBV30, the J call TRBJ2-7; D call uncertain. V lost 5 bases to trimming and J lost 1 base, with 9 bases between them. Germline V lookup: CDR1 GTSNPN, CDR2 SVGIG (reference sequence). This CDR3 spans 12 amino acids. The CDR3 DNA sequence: TGTGCCTGGTCCCGGGCTTCCTACGAGCAGTACTTC. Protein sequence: CAWSRASYEQYF.

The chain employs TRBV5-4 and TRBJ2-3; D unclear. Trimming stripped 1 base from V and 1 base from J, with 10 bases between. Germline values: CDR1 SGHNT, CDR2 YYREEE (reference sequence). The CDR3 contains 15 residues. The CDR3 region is CASSLKVGRTDTQYF. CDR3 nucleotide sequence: TGTGCCAGCAGCTTGAAGGTCGGACGCACAGATACGCAGTATTTT. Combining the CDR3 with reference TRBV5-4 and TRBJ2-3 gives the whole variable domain ETGVTQSPTHLIKTRGQQVTLRCSSQSGHNTVSWYQQALGQGPQFIFQYYREEENGRGNFPPRFSGLQFPNYSSELNVNALELDDSALYLCASSLKVGRTDTQYFGPGTRLTVL.

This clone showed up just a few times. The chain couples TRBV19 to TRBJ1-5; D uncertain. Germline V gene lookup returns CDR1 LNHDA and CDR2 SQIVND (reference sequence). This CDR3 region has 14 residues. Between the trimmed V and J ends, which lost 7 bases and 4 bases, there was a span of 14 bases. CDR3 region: CASTSGRLNQPQHF. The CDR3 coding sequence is TGTGCCAGTACCTCCGGGAGGTTGAATCAGCCCCAGCATTTT.

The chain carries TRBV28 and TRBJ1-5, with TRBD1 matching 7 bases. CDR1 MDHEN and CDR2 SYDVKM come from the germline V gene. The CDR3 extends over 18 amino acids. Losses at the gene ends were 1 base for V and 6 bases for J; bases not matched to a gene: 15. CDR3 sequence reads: CASSLSPLLQGISQPQHF. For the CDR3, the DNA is TGTGCCAGCAGTTTATCCCCACTCCTACAGGGGATCTCTCAGCCCCAGCATTTT.

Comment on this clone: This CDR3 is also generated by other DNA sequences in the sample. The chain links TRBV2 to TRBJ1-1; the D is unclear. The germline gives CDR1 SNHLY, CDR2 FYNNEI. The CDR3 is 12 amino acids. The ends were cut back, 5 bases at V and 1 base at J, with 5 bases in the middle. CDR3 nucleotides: TGTGCCAGCAGTCTCGAGAACACTGAAGCTTTCTTT. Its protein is CASSLENTEAFF.